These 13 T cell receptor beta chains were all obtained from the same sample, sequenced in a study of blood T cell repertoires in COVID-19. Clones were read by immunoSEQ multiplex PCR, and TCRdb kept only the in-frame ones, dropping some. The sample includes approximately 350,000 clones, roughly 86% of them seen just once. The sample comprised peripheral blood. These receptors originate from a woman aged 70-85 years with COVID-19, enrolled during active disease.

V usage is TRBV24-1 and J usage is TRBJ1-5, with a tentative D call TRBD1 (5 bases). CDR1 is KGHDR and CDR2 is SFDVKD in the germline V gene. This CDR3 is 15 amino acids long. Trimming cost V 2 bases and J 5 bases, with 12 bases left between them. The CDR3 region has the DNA TGTGCCACCAGTGATTCAGGGCAGGATTATCAGCCCCAGCATTTT. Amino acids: CATSDSGQDYQPQHF.

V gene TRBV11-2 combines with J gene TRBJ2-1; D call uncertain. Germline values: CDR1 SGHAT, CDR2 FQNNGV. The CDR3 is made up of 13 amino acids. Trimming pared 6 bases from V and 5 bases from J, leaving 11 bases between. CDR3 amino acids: CASRIGLNNEQFF. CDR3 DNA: TGTGCCAGCAGAATCGGGTTAAACAATGAGCAGTTCTTC.

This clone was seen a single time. CDR3 protein: CASRPGRGDTDTQYF. In nucleotides, the CDR3 is TGTGCCAGCAGGCCAGGGCGGGGGGACACAGATACGCAGTATTTT. The rearrangement links TRBV7-2 to TRBJ2-3, with 8 bases aligning to TRBD2. This CDR3 spans 15 amino acids. The germline V gene has CDR1 SGHTA and CDR2 FQGNSA. V shed 6 bases, J shed 2 bases, and the junction held 7 bases outside the gene matches.

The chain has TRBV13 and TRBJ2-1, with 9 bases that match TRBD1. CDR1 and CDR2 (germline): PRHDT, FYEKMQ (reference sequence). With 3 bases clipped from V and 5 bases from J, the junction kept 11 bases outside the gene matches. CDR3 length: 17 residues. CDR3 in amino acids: CASSFGVGTGKNNEQFF. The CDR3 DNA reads TGTGCCAGCAGCTTCGGAGTGGGGACAGGGAAAAACAATGAGCAGTTCTTC.

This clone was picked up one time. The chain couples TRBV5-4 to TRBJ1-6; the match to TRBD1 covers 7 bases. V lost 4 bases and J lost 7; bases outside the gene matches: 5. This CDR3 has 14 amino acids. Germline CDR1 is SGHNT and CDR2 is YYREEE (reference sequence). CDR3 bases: TGTGCCAGCAGCCCCGGGACAGTAAATTCACCCCTCCACTTT. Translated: CASSPGTVNSPLHF.

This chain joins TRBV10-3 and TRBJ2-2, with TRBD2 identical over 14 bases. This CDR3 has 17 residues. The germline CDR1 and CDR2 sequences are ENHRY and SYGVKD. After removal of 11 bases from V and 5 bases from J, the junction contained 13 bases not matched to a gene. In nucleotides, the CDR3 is TGTGCCGTGTACGGGACTAGCGGGGGCCGCGGGACCGGGGAGCTGTTTTTT. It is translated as CAVYGTSGGRGTGELFF.

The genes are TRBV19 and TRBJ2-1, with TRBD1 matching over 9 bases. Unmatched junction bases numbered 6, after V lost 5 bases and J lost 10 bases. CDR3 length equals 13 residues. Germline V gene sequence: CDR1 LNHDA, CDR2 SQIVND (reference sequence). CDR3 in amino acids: CASSVRTGEEQFF. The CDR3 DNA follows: TGTGCCAGTAGTGTTCGGACAGGGGAAGAGCAGTTCTTC.

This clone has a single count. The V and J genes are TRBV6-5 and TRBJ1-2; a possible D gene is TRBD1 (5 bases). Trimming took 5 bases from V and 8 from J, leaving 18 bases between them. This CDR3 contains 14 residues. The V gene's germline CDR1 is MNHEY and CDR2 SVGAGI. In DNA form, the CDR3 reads TGTGCCAGCAGTCCAGACAGAATAACAGGCGGCTACACCTTC. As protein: CASSPDRITGGYTF.

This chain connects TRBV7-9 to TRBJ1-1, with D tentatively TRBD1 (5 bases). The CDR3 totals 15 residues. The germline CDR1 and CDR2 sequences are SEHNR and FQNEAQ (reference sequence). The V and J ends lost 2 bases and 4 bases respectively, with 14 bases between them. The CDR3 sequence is CASSLSGGPGTEAFF. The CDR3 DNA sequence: TGTGCCAGCAGCTTATCCGGGGGTCCAGGCACTGAAGCTTTCTTT.

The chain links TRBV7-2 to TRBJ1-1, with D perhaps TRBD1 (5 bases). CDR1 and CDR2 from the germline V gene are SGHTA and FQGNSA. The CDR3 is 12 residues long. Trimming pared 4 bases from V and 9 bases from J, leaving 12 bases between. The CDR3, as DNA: TGTGCCAGCAGCTCCACAGGAGACCAAGCTTTCTTT. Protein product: CASSSTGDQAFF.

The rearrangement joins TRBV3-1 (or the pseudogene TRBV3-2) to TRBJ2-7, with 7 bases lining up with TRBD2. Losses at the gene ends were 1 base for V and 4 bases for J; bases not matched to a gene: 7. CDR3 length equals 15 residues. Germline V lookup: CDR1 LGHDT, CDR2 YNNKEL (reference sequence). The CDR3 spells CASSQGGGPRYEQYF. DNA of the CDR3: TGTGCCAGCAGCCAAGGGGGGGGTCCCCGGTACGAGCAGTACTTC.

The CDR3 loop reads CASSSYSSGGTTDTQYF. The CDR3 nucleotides read TGTGCCAGCAGCTCATACTCTAGCGGGGGGACCACAGATACGCAGTATTTT. This chain links TRBV3-1 (or the pseudogene TRBV3-2) with TRBJ2-3, with 11 bases fitting TRBD2. The germline CDR1 and CDR2 sequences are LGHDT and YNNKEL (reference sequence). There are 17 residues in the CDR3. With 5 bases clipped from V and 2 bases from J, the junction kept 9 bases outside the gene matches.

The CDR3: CASSLPRPTGANYGYTF. The DNA for the CDR3 is TGTGCCAGCAGCCTCCCGCGCCCCACAGGAGCTAACTATGGCTACACCTTC. This rearrangement joins TRBV27 to TRBJ1-2; tentative D call: TRBD1 (5 bases). Trimming stripped 6 bases from V and 0 bases from J, with 20 bases between. Germline CDR1 is MNHEY and CDR2 is SMNVEV (reference sequence). The CDR3 is made up of 17 amino acids.